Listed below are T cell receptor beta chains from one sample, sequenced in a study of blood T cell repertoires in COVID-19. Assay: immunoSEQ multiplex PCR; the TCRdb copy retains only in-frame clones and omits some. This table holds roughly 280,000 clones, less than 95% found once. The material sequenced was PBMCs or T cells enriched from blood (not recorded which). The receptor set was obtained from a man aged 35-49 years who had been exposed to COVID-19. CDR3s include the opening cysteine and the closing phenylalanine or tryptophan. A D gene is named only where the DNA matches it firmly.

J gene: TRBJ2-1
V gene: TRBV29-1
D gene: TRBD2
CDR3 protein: CSVRASGSSYNEQFF

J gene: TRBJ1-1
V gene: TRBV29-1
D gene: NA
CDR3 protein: CSVDRGNTEAFF

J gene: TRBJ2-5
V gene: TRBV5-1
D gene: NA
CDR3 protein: CASSLGLSETQYF

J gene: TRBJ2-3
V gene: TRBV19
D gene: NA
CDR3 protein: CASKRGSSTDTQYF

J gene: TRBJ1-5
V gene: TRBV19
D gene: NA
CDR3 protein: CASSLRVWNQPQHF

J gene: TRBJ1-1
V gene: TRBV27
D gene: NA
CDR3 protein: CASSYQGSTEAFF

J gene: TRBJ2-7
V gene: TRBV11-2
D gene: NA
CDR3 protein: CASSLVLDTTYEQYF

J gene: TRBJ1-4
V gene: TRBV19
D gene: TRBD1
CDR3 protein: CASSAGTASEKLFF

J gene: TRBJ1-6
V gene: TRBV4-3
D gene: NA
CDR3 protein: CASSQADRDNSPLHF

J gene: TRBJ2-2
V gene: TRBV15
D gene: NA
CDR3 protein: CATSRDRQGLANTGELFF

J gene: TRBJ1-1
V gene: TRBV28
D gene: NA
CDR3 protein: CASSSGIHTEAFF

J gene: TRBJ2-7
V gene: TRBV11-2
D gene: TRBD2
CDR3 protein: CASSLTPGTSGSRHEQYF

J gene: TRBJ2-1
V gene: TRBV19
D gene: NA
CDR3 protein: CASTTGEDMYNEQFF

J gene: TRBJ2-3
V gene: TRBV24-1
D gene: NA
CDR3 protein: CATSDWVRADTQYF

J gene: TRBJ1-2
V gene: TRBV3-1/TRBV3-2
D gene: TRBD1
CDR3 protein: CASSPGTGDLYGYTF

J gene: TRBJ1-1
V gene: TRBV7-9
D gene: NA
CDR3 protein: CASSSAVDLNTEAFF

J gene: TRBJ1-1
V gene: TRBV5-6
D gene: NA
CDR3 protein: CASSLMESAFF

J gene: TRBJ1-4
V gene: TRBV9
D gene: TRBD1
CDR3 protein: CASSVKRQGSNEKLFF

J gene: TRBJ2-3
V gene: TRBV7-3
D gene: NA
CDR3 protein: CASSLSQGEVDTQYF

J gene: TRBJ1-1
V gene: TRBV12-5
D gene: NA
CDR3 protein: CASAPGRGWDTEAFF

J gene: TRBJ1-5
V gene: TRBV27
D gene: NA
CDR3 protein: CASSLTGDNQPQHF

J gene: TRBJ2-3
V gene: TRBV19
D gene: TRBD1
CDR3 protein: CASSTPGQGADTQYF

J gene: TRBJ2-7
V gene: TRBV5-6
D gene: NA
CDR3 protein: CASSPGLLYEQYF

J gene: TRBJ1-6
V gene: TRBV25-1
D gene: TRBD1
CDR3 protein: CASTGQGSPLHF

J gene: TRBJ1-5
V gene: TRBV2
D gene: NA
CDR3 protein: CASSADGGYQPQHF